The 16 T cell receptor beta chains below were found in one sample sequenced in a study of beta chain features in type 1 diabetes. Antigen specificity for these receptors is unknown. Every bit of the isolated RNA underwent reverse transcription, so sequencing read expressed TCRB transcripts. The data were produced by immunoSEQ multiplex PCR, yet TCRdb's version contains in-frame clones alone and is incomplete. Counted here are over 600,000 clones, 12% occurring once; the ten biggest clones make up about 0.11%. Study results and caveats: Shortening of TCRB CDR3s, moderate but significant, appeared in all four CD4+ subsets of Type 1 diabetes patients.

The source material was naive CD4+ T cells from blood. The receptors originated from a man aged 25 to 40 with type 1 diabetes.

The chain employs TRBV11-2 and TRBJ2-4; D ambiguous. V was cut by 5 bases and J by 0 bases, with 14 bases left in between. This CDR3 region has 16 residues. Germline V gene lookup returns CDR1 SGHAT and CDR2 FQNNGV. The CDR3 DNA reads as TGTGCCAGCAGCCCAGCCACAGCTCTAGCCAAAAACATTCAGTACTTC. As protein: CASSPATALAKNIQYF.

This clone was detected only a few times. The chain has TRBV2 and TRBJ1-1; the D is unclear. The germline V gene has CDR1 SNHLY and CDR2 FYNNEI. V lost 2 bases, J lost 4 bases, and 8 bases lay in between. The length of the CDR3 is 13 residues. In DNA form, the CDR3 reads TGTGCCAGCAGTGAAAGGCAGGTCACTGAAGCTTTCTTT. Its protein is CASSERQVTEAFF.

This chain uses TRBV9 with TRBJ1-6; possibly TRBD1 for D (5 bases). Germline CDR1 SGDLS, CDR2 YYNGEE. The CDR3 is 13 amino acids. V was trimmed by 6 bases and J by 10 bases, leaving 14 bases between them. CDR3 region: CASTGGMGSPLHF. The CDR3 DNA is TGTGCCAGCACGGGGGGAATGGGGTCACCCCTCCACTTT.

A few counts support this clone. The J gene is TRBJ1-2, the V gene TRBV25-1; 8 positions agree with TRBD1. The CDR3 has 18 amino acids. V was pared by 2 bases and J by 0 bases, with 11 bases of the junction left unmatched. CDR1 and CDR2 (germline): MGHDK, SYGVNS. CDR3 nucleotide sequence: TGTGCCAGCAGTGAAGGATTCAGGGGGCCCAAGACTAACTATGGCTACACCTTC. Translation gives CASSEGFRGPKTNYGYTF.

About this clone: The same CDR3 can be traced to other DNA sequences in this sample. The chain recombines TRBV4-3 with TRBJ1-5; D uncertain. The CDR3 contains 14 residues. Per germline, CDR1 LGHNA and CDR2 YSLEER. V was cut by 1 base and J by 3 bases, with 7 bases left in between. The DNA for the CDR3 is TGCGCCAGCAGCCAAGGCCTGTCCAATCAGCCCCAGCATTTT. Translation gives CASSQGLSNQPQHF.

The J gene is TRBJ2-7, the V gene TRBV28, with D hard to call. The V and J ends lost 8 bases and 1 base respectively, with 12 bases between them. This CDR3 is 13 amino acids long. Germline V gene data show CDR1 as MDHEN and CDR2 as SYDVKM. CDR3 DNA sequence: TGTGCCAGCGCGACACCAATTTCCTACGAGCAGTACTTC. Translation gives CASATPISYEQYF.

This clone was detected only a few times. The J gene is TRBJ1-3, the V gene TRBV7-2, with D hard to call. V was trimmed by 8 bases and J by 0 bases, leaving 11 bases between them. Germline V gene lookup returns CDR1 SGHTA and CDR2 FQGNSA. The CDR3 length is 14 residues. In nucleotides, the CDR3 is TGTGCCAGCGGAAGTGGCATCTCTGGAAACACCATATATTTT. Protein: CASGSGISGNTIYF.

In DNA form, the CDR3 reads TGTGCCAGCAGTTACCGGGACAGGGGGTCACCCCTCCACTTT. Protein sequence: CASSYRDRGSPLHF. V is TRBV6-5 and J is TRBJ1-6, with TRBD1 matching over 11 bases. This CDR3 region has 14 residues. The V gene end was trimmed by 2 bases and the J gene end by 10 bases; junction bases not matched to a gene: 1. Germline V CDR1 and CDR2: MNHEY, SVGAGI.

This clone was counted a few times. J is TRBJ2-5 and V is TRBV11-2; 9 bases map to TRBD2. Per the germline V gene, CDR1 is SGHAT and CDR2 is FQNNGV. CDR3 length: 16 amino acids. Unmatched junction bases numbered 10, after V lost 5 bases and J lost 3 bases. CDR3 region: CASSPNPASGKETQYF. DNA of the CDR3: TGTGCCAGCAGCCCAAACCCCGCTAGCGGGAAAGAGACCCAGTACTTC. The full variable domain, with the rest looked up from reference TRBV11-2 and TRBJ2-5, is EAGVAQSPRYKIIEKRQSVAFWCNPISGHATLYWYQQILGQGPKLLIQFQNNGVVDDSQLPKDRFSAERLKGVDSTLKIQPAKLEDSAVYLCASSPNPASGKETQYFGPGTRLLVL.

As concerns this clone: The same CDR3 can be traced to other DNA sequences in this sample. The rearrangement joins TRBV5-1 to TRBJ2-2; D remains unclear. CDR1 is SGHRS and CDR2 is YFSETQ in the germline V gene. This CDR3 is 12 amino acids long. V was shortened by 5 bases and J by 4 bases, with 6 bases between the two germline ends. The DNA of the CDR3 is TGCGCCAGCAGACAGAGCACCGGGGAGCTGTTTTTT. Residues: CASRQSTGELFF.

This clone has a handful of counts. This chain joins TRBV7-9 and TRBJ2-2, with 7 nucleotides matching TRBD1. There are 15 residues in the CDR3. V dropped 5 bases and J dropped 6; count of bases not matched to a gene: 9. The germline V gene has CDR1 SEHNR and CDR2 FQNEAQ (reference sequence). The CDR3 is CASSPGQVDSGELFF. CDR3 nucleotides: TGTGCCAGCAGCCCAGGACAGGTCGACTCCGGGGAGCTGTTTTTT.

This clone was counted only a few times. The chain carries TRBV5-1 and TRBJ2-5, with a tentative D call TRBD1 (5 bases). With 0 bases removed from V and 5 bases from J, the gap between germline ends came to 8 bases. CDR1 and CDR2 from the germline V gene are SGHRS and YFSETQ. This CDR3 is built from 13 residues. This CDR3 is CASSLDGAETQYF. The CDR3 coding sequence is TGCGCCAGCAGCTTGGATGGGGCGGAGACCCAGTACTTC.

This clone was counted only a few times. The chain uses TRBV5-1 and TRBJ2-1, with a weak D call TRBD2 (5 bases). The length of the CDR3 is 12 residues. V was shortened by 5 bases and J by 10 bases, with 13 bases between the two germline ends. Germline lookup yields CDR1 SGHRS and CDR2 YFSETQ. For the CDR3, the DNA is TGCGCCAGCAGACTAGACAACTCGGAGCAGTTCTTC. It yields the protein CASRLDNSEQFF. Full variable domain (rest looked up from reference TRBV5-1 and TRBJ2-1): KAGVTQTPRYLIKTRGQQVTLSCSPISGHRSVSWYQQTPGQGLQFLFEYFSETQRNKGNFPGRFSGRQFSNSRSEMNVSTLELGDSALYLCASRLDNSEQFFGPGTRLTVL.

V gene TRBV4-2 combines with J gene TRBJ1-2, with D possibly being TRBD1 (5 bases). The CDR3 sequence is 14 residues long. Germline V CDR1 and CDR2: LGHNA, YNFKEQ. V lost 0 bases and J lost 4, with 9 bases in between. The CDR3 sequence: CASSQDWGSYGYTF. The CDR3 DNA follows: TGTGCCAGCAGCCAAGATTGGGGCTCCTATGGCTACACCTTC.

This rearrangement joins TRBV6-1 to TRBJ1-1, with D maybe TRBD1 (5 bases). The length of the CDR3 is 14 residues. Germline CDR1 and CDR2: MNHNS and SASEGT. V was cut by 5 bases and J by 5 bases, with 15 bases left in between. The CDR3 nucleotides read TGTGCCAGCAGTACCCAACAGGTGGAGACTGAAGCTTTCTTT. Residues: CASSTQQVETEAFF.

The sample holds a few counts of this clone. V usage is TRBV10-3 and J usage is TRBJ1-2; no clear D. V was trimmed by 4 bases and J by 6 bases, leaving 15 bases between them. CDR3 length: 14 residues. Germline assignment: CDR1 ENHRY and CDR2 SYGVKD. CDR3 nucleotide sequence: TGTGCCATCAGTGGGAGGCCGACTTGGGATGGCTACACCTTC. It specifies CAISGRPTWDGYTF.